This T cell receptor beta chain originates from a study of cytomegalovirus exposure and HLA in healthy donors. Looking at the study overall: Later analysis reported that the approximately 120 validation repertoires shared the platform of the roughly 700 first-cohort repertoires.

Here immunoSEQ multiplex PCR was the method, and the copy in TCRdb shows in-frame clones only, minus some. The sample contains 150,000 to 200,000 clones, 80% to 85% of which appear only once. Per germline, CDR1 KGHSH and CDR2 LQKENI. This CDR3 has 15 residues. The germline V and J ends were trimmed by 0 bases and 3 bases, with 11 bases remaining between them. Sequencing input: PBMCs. This receptor was taken from a woman aged 18-29 years in good health and CMV-seropositive. The chain combines TRBV18 with TRBJ1-2; D gene ambiguous. This chain's CDR3 is CASSPPVYGDYGYTF. CDR3 sequence (DNA): TGTGCCAGCTCACCACCTGTCTACGGAGACTATGGCTACACCTTC.